What follows are 12 T cell receptor beta chains derived from one specimen sequenced in a study of CD8+CD57+ T cells in acquired aplastic anemia (dated by TCRdb to 2017 to 2018). Sequenced using an Illumina HiSeq 2000. Genomic DNA served as template for TCR beta VDJ combination and CDR3 sequence profiling. TCRdb cleaned the public reads at Q25 with fastp, built clones with MiXCR and kept in-frame beta chains. Every CDR3 protein is listed once, alongside the most common genes and DNA of its rows. Within this sample are roughly 150,000 distinct CDR3 sequences, with around 40% of them counted one time only. The ten largest clonotypes hold 0.9% to 1.2% of the sample. Sequenced sample: sorted CD4+, CD8+, or CD8+CD57+ T cells (not recorded which) from PBMCs. All receptors come from a human donor in good health.

The chain is built from TRBV11-1 and TRBJ2-7, with D maybe TRBD2 (6 bases). The CDR3 has 12 amino acids. Germline loops: CDR1 SGHAT, CDR2 FQDESV (reference sequence). V lost 8 bases, J lost 3 bases, and 11 bases lay in between. In DNA, the CDR3 is TGTGCCAGCGCGACTAGTTACTACGAGCAGTACTTC. This translates into CASATSYYEQYF.

V usage is TRBV6-1 and J usage is TRBJ1-2, with a possible D match to TRBD1 (6 bases). The length of the CDR3 is 13 residues. Germline V gene sequence: CDR1 MNHNS, CDR2 SASEGT. Between the trimmed V and J ends, which lost 11 bases and 4 bases, there was a span of 17 bases. The CDR3 DNA reads as TGTGCCCGGGCGCGGGGGGCTCGCTATGGCTACACCTTC. Residues: CARARGARYGYTF.

This clonotype was seen ten or more times. The chain recombines TRBV10-3 with TRBJ2-7, with a possible D match to TRBD1 (5 bases). This CDR3 contains 12 residues. The V gene's germline CDR1 is ENHRY and CDR2 SYGVKD. V shed 6 bases and J shed 4 bases, with 10 bases lying between them. The CDR3 DNA sequence: TGTGCCATCAGCCCAGGGTATTACGAGCAGTACTTC. It yields the protein CAISPGYYEQYF.

The table lists this clonotype with many counts. This chain joins TRBV6-6 and TRBJ2-2; TRBD1 might be the D (5 bases). This CDR3 has 15 amino acids. Trimming pared 0 bases from V and 2 bases from J, leaving 7 bases between. The germline V gene encodes CDR1 MNHNY and CDR2 SVGAGI (reference sequence). The DNA for the CDR3 is TGTGCCAGCAGTTACTCCGACAGAAACACCGGGGAGCTGTTTTTT. Translated, it gives CASSYSDRNTGELFF.

This rearrangement joins TRBV25-1 to TRBJ1-6; 7 nucleotides match TRBD1. This CDR3 spans 15 amino acids. CDR1 is MGHDK, CDR2 SYGVNS, per germline. Trimming at V came to 5 bases and at J to 10 bases, leaving 11 bases not matched to a gene. CDR3 nucleotides: TGTGCCAGCAGTTTAGGGGGTCAGGGGGAGTCACCCCTCCACTTT. Its translation is CASSLGGQGESPLHF.

This clonotype was counted between two and nine times. A junction end diverges from the germline sequence, so it may reflect a read error. V usage is TRBV10-1 and J usage is TRBJ2-2; maybe TRBD2 (6 bases). The CDR3 covers 13 residues. Looked up from germline, CDR1 is WNHNN and CDR2 is SYGVQD (reference sequence). The CDR3 protein is CASSPGDSGELSF. The DNA for the CDR3 is TGCGCCAGCAGCCCCGGGGACTCTGGGGAGCTGTCTTTT.

In its sample, this clonotype was seen many times. Germline and junction disagree at one end, which may indicate a read error. V is TRBV7-9 and J is TRBJ1-1; D might be TRBD1 (5 bases). In germline, CDR1 is SEHNR, CDR2 FQNEAQ (reference sequence). The CDR3 length is 14 residues. CDR3 in amino acids: CASSLAGVSTEAFF. CDR3 nucleotides: TGTGCCAGCAGCCTAGCGGGGGTCAGCACTGAAGCTTTCTTT.

This chain links TRBV9 with TRBJ2-4, with 9 bases fitting TRBD2. Per germline, CDR1 SGDLS and CDR2 YYNGEE. The CDR3 consists of 17 residues. V lost 3 bases and J lost 9; bases outside the gene matches: 16. The CDR3 coding sequence is TGTGCCAGCAGCGGATCCTTAGCGGGGGATCGTGACGGCATTCAGTACTTC. This gives the protein CASSGSLAGDRDGIQYF.

Comment on this clonotype: No conserved phenylalanine or tryptophan ends this CDR3, so it is likely a read error. This chain connects TRBV10-3 to TRBJ1-4; D remains unclear. Germline loops: CDR1 ENHRY, CDR2 SYGVKD. The CDR3 extends over 15 amino acids. CDR3 in DNA: TGTGCCAGCAGTTCGGCCGAGGCAACTAATGAAAAACTGTTTATT. Its translation: CASSSAEATNEKLFI.

This chain uses TRBV25-1 with TRBJ2-5, with D unresolved. The germline V and J ends were trimmed by 4 bases and 0 bases, with 9 bases remaining between them. The germline CDR1 and CDR2 sequences are MGHDK and SYGVNS. CDR3 length equals 14 residues. CDR3 amino acids: CASSGVGHQETQYF. The CDR3 bases are TGTGCCAGCAGTGGCGTCGGGCACCAAGAGACCCAGTACTTC. The full variable domain, rest sourced from reference TRBV25-1 and TRBJ2-5, is EADIYQTPRYLVIGTGKKITLECSQTMGHDKMYWYQQDPGMELHLIHYSYGVNSTEKGDLSSESTVSRIRTEHFPLTLESARPSHTSQYLCASSGVGHQETQYFGPGTRLLVL.

The chain couples TRBV6-1 to TRBJ2-7; D gene ambiguous. Looked up from germline, CDR1 is MNHNS and CDR2 is SASEGT. The CDR3 totals 13 residues. The V end lost 4 bases, the J end lost 2 bases, and 9 bases lay between the germline ends. CDR3 coding DNA: TGTGCCAGCAGTGGGTCTCTGACCTACGAGCAGTACTTC. It encodes CASSGSLTYEQYF.

This chain links TRBV20-1 with TRBJ1-2; D not certain. Germline assignment: CDR1 DFQATT and CDR2 SNEGSKA (reference sequence). There are 14 residues in the CDR3. V lost 5 bases, J lost 2 bases, and 15 bases lay in between. The CDR3 loop reads CSAFLRSINYGYTF. The CDR3 nucleotides are TGCAGTGCTTTCCTTAGGTCTATAAACTATGGCTACACCTTC.